This is a list of T cell receptor beta chains from one sample in a study of cytomegalovirus exposure and HLA in healthy donors. Sequencing was performed with immunoSEQ multiplex PCR; in TCRdb, only in-frame clones are kept and a portion is missing. Of more than 110,000 clones listed, 75% to 80% are singletons. The specimen was PBMCs. The receptors derive from a man younger than 35 in good health and CMV-seronegative. Both conserved end residues are part of each CDR3. A D gene is named only where the DNA matches it firmly. The size of a clone is reported for some rows only, either as once, few or many, or as a class for expanded clones.

CDR3	DNA	V	size	J	D
CASSLENGGTQETQYF	TGTGCCAGCAGCTTGGAGAACGGGGGGACCCAAGAGACCCAGTACTTC	TRBV5-4	-	TRBJ2-5	TRBD2
CASSQETGGVDEQYF	TGTGCCAGCAGCCAAGAAACGGGAGGTGTCGACGAGCAGTACTTC	TRBV4-2	-	TRBJ2-7	TRBD2
CATSRGTGGRETQYF	TGTGCCACCAGCAGAGGAACGGGAGGGAGAGAGACCCAGTACTTC	TRBV15	-	TRBJ2-5	TRBD2
CASSNGANTIYF	TGTGCCAGCAGTAACGGTGCTAACACCATATATTTT	TRBV6-5	-	TRBJ1-3	-
CASSSDGGRPGETQYF	TGTGCCAGCAGCTCGGATGGGGGCAGGCCGGGGGAGACCCAGTACTTC	TRBV5-4	-	TRBJ2-5	-
CAISANSGRGETRYF	TGTGCCATCAGTGCAAATAGCGGGAGAGGGGAGACCCGGTACTTC	TRBV10-3	-	TRBJ2-5	TRBD2
CASSQGPGLRDRGNGYNQPQHF	TGCGCCAGCAGCCAGGGGCCGGGACTCCGGGACAGGGGGAACGGCTACAATCAGCCCCAGCATTTT	TRBV4-1	once	TRBJ1-5	TRBD1
CASSLLAPGTGDSPLHF	TGTGCCAGCAGCTTATTGGCCCCCGGGACAGGGGATTCACCCCTCCACTTT	TRBV7-6	-	TRBJ1-6	TRBD1
CASSPATGISNQPQHF	TGTGCCAGCTCACCTGCAACAGGTATTAGCAATCAGCCCCAGCATTTT	TRBV18	-	TRBJ1-5	-
CASSSLGRGREGNQPQHF	TGTGCCAGCAGCTCCCTGGGGCGGGGCAGGGAAGGCAATCAGCCCCAGCATTTT	TRBV11-2	-	TRBJ1-5	-
CATSRATTTIADTQYF	TGTGCCACCAGCAGAGCTACAACTACTATCGCAGATACGCAGTATTTT	TRBV15	-	TRBJ2-3	-
CAWSAGSGAGDTIYF	TGTGCCTGGAGTGCCGGGAGCGGTGCCGGGGACACCATATATTTT	TRBV30	-	TRBJ1-3	-
CASSLAGTGLGETQYF	TGTGCCAGCAGCTTGGCCGGGACAGGGCTCGGAGAGACCCAGTACTTC	TRBV5-8	few	TRBJ2-5	TRBD1
CASSRTSGRIYEQYF	TGTGCCAGCAGCAGGACTAGCGGGAGGATATACGAGCAGTACTTC	TRBV6-5	-	TRBJ2-7	TRBD2
CASREGGLKAEAFF	TGTGCCAGCAGGGAGGGGGGGTTGAAAGCTGAAGCTTTCTTT	TRBV13	-	TRBJ1-1	-
CASSLGQLFSGNTIYF	TGTGCCAGCTCACTGGGACAGCTTTTCTCTGGAAACACCATATATTTT	TRBV18	-	TRBJ1-3	TRBD1
CASSEDTSGTDTQYF	TGTGCCAGCAGTGAGGATACTAGCGGCACAGATACGCAGTATTTT	TRBV6-4	-	TRBJ2-3	TRBD2
CASSFRIRGSGANVLTF	TGTGCCAGCAGTTTTCGTATCAGGGGCTCTGGGGCCAACGTCCTGACTTTC	TRBV27	-	TRBJ2-6	-
CASSGTQKNTGELFF	TGTGCCAGCAGCGGGACACAGAAGAACACCGGGGAGCTGTTTTTT	TRBV6-5	-	TRBJ2-2	-
CASSIEQAGNEQYF	TGTGCCAGCAGTATCGAACAGGCCGGAAACGAGCAGTACTTC	TRBV28	-	TRBJ2-7	-
CASSSDGQGYGYTF	TGCGCCAGCAGCTCGGACGGGCAGGGCTATGGCTACACCTTC	TRBV5-1	-	TRBJ1-2	-
CASKDSTSTDTQYF	TGTGCCAGCAAGGACAGCACTAGCACAGATACGCAGTATTTT	TRBV2	-	TRBJ2-3	-
CATKGRGTKSYEQYF	TGTGCCACTAAGGGCCGGGGGACTAAATCCTACGAGCAGTACTTC	TRBV19	-	TRBJ2-7	TRBD2